The TCR beta chain described here comes from a study of graft-versus-host responses after intestinal transplantation. Study overall: The recipients all started with anti-thymocyte globulin induction and then took tacrolimus and steroids for three to four years.

Germline V gene lookup returns CDR1 GTSNPN and CDR2 SVGIG (reference sequence). V was pared by 2 bases and J by 6 bases, with 16 bases between. CDR3 length: 14 amino acids. The assay was immunoSEQ multiplex PCR, and TCRdb's table has in-frame clones only and misses some. The sample holds about 45,000 clones, roughly nine tenths seen once. The sample holds a few counts of this clone. Antigen: not known. Study results and caveats: The authors found GvH clones in recipient marrow, some appearing first in ileum or blood.

The material sequenced was PBMCs, taken 524 days after transplant. This chain uses TRBV30 with TRBJ1-2; a weak D match, TRBD1 (6 bases). This receptor was obtained from a human patient who received an intestinal transplant, so some T cells may come from the graft donor. In DNA, the CDR3 is TGTGCCTGGAGTCTGGGGGCTGGATGGGATGGCTACACCTTC. As protein: CAWSLGAGWDGYTF. Drawing the rest from reference TRBV30 and TRBJ1-2, the complete variable domain is SQTIHQWPATLVQPVGSPLSLECTVEGTSNPNLYWYRQAAGRGLQLLFYSVGIGQISSEVPQNLSASRPQDRQFILSSKKLLLSDSGFYLCAWSLGAGWDGYTFGSGTRLTVV.